This paragraph reports one T cell receptor (beta chain). This sample stems from a study of blood T cell repertoires in COVID-19. At the level of the study: Samples came from the United States, Italy and Spain, spanning acute and convalescent COVID-19.

Clinical histories supplied by participants themselves formed the basis of cohort assignment. Germline V lookup: CDR1 SGHRS, CDR2 YFSETQ. The CDR3 extends over 15 amino acids. Trimming at V came to 5 bases and at J to 5 bases, leaving 6 bases not matched to a gene. Original analysis: Reference gene primer amplification gave nucleated cell count estimates. TCRdb keeps only in-frame clones here, not all; method: immunoSEQ multiplex PCR. For V, J and clone size, that table is used; D and trimming come from the DNA. The repertoire holds about 350,000 clones, with approximately 84% as singletons. The receptor comes from a woman younger than 45 who had recovered from COVID-19. V usage is TRBV5-1 and J usage is TRBJ2-1, with 11 bases matching TRBD1. Material: PBMCs or T cells enriched from blood (not recorded which). CDR3 residues: CASRDRGLQNNEQFF. CDR3 DNA sequence: TGCGCCAGCAGGGACAGGGGGCTGCAAAACAATGAGCAGTTCTTC.